A selection of T cell receptor beta chains follows, all from one sample in a study of OX40 agonist ivuxolimab in advanced cancers. The assay was immunoSEQ multiplex PCR, and TCRdb's table has in-frame clones only and misses some. This table has 35,000 to 45,000 clones, 80% to 90% appearing once. Material: CD4+ or CD8+ T cells sorted from blood, obtained in a trial of the OX40 agonist ivuxolimab. The receptors were sampled from an adult with an advanced solid tumor such as melanoma, head and neck, liver or kidney cancer. CDR3s include the opening cysteine and the closing phenylalanine or tryptophan. The D gene is left open where the match is weak. Size is omitted from some rows. Given values are once, few, many or a class for expanded clones.

J: TRBJ1-6
D: -
V: TRBV5-6
size: few
DNA: TGTGCCAGCAGTCAAAGGGACAAAAATTCACCCCTCCACTTT
CDR3: CASSQRDKNSPLHF

J: TRBJ1-4
D: -
V: TRBV15
size: -
DNA: TGTGCCACCAGCAGAGTGACAGCTAATGAAAAACTGTTTTTT
CDR3: CATSRVTANEKLFF

J: TRBJ2-1
D: -
V: TRBV11-1
size: -
DNA: TGTGCCAGCGGACCCCCGATGGGGCGCCTTGCCTACAATGAGCAGTTCTTC
CDR3: CASGPPMGRLAYNEQFF

J: TRBJ1-1
D: -
V: TRBV4-3
size: -
DNA: TGCGCCAGCAGCCCCCGGGTGGGGGGAGGCACTGAAGCTTTCTTT
CDR3: CASSPRVGGGTEAFF

J: TRBJ1-5
D: TRBD1
V: TRBV28
size: -
DNA: TGTGCCAGCATCCCGGGACAGAATCATCAGCCCCAGCATTTT
CDR3: CASIPGQNHQPQHF

J: TRBJ2-3
D: -
V: TRBV28
size: -
DNA: TGTGCCAGCAGCACTGCCGACACAGATACGCAGTATTTT
CDR3: CASSTADTDTQYF

J: TRBJ1-1
D: -
V: TRBV19
size: -
DNA: TGTGCCAGTAGTAGGACCCTGAACACTGAAGCTTTCTTT
CDR3: CASSRTLNTEAFF

J: TRBJ2-2
D: TRBD2
V: TRBV2
size: -
DNA: TGTGCCAGCAGTGCCGCCCGGGGGGGCACCGGGGAGCTGTTTTTT
CDR3: CASSAARGGTGELFF

J: TRBJ2-7
D: TRBD2
V: TRBV30
size: -
DNA: TGTGCCTGGATCCGCCCCCGGGAGGGCGAGCAGTACTTC
CDR3: CAWIRPREGEQYF

J: TRBJ2-7
D: TRBD1
V: TRBV30
size: -
DNA: TGTGCCTGGGCGGGACAGGGCACCTACGAGCAGTACTTC
CDR3: CAWAGQGTYEQYF

J: TRBJ2-2
D: -
V: TRBV2
size: -
DNA: TGTGCCAGCAGTGAAAGGGGGACGAACACCGGGGAGCTGTTTTTT
CDR3: CASSERGTNTGELFF

J: TRBJ1-3
D: -
V: TRBV5-6
size: -
DNA: TGTGCCAGCAGCTTCGGTCAAGTGAGAAACACCATATATTTT
CDR3: CASSFGQVRNTIYF

J: TRBJ1-2
D: TRBD1
V: TRBV30
size: -
DNA: TGTGCCTGGAGTCGGACAGGGGGCGGCTACACCTTC
CDR3: CAWSRTGGGYTF

J: TRBJ2-3
D: -
V: TRBV29-1
size: -
DNA: TGCAGCGTTAAGGCTAGCTCTCCTACAGATACGCAGTATTTT
CDR3: CSVKASSPTDTQYF

J: TRBJ2-3
D: -
V: TRBV4-1
size: -
DNA: TGCGCCAGCAGCCAACCTACAGGGAGCACAGATACGCAGTATTTT
CDR3: CASSQPTGSTDTQYF

J: TRBJ2-7
D: TRBD2
V: TRBV28
size: -
DNA: TGTGCCAGCAGGGGGACTAGCTCCTACGAGCAGTACTTC
CDR3: CASRGTSSYEQYF

J: TRBJ2-7
D: -
V: TRBV28
size: -
DNA: TGTGCCAGCAGTTTGGGACCCCGAGGGATATACGAGCAGTACTTC
CDR3: CASSLGPRGIYEQYF

J: TRBJ2-1
D: TRBD1
V: TRBV28
size: -
DNA: TGTGCCAGCAGGTCCGGGGACAGGTACTACAATGAGCAGTTCTTC
CDR3: CASRSGDRYYNEQFF

J: TRBJ1-3
D: TRBD1
V: TRBV28
size: -
DNA: TGTGCCAGCAGTTTCTCCGGGACAGGGGATGGAAACACCATATATTTT
CDR3: CASSFSGTGDGNTIYF

J: TRBJ2-1
D: -
V: TRBV5-8
size: -
DNA: TGTGCCAGCAGCTTGGACAGGAACAATGAGCAGTTCTTC
CDR3: CASSLDRNNEQFF

J: TRBJ2-7
D: -
V: TRBV10-3
size: -
DNA: TGTGCCATCAAGGGTAGTAACTACGAGCAGTACTTC
CDR3: CAIKGSNYEQYF

J: TRBJ2-3
D: TRBD2
V: TRBV6-5
size: -
DNA: TGTGCCAGCAGTTCCGTACGGGGAGGGGAATTTAATACGCAGTATTTT
CDR3: CASSSVRGGEFNTQYF

J: TRBJ2-1
D: -
V: TRBV5-4
size: once
DNA: TGTGCCAGCAGCCCCGGCGGGGCCAATGAGCAGTTCTTC
CDR3: CASSPGGANEQFF

J: TRBJ1-4
D: TRBD1
V: TRBV28
size: -
DNA: TGTGCCAGCAGTTCGGGACAGATTTATGAAAAACTGTTTTTT
CDR3: CASSSGQIYEKLFF

J: TRBJ2-7
D: TRBD2
V: TRBV28
size: once
DNA: TGTGCCAGCAGTTCTACCCGGGGGGGCTACGAGCAGTACTTC
CDR3: CASSSTRGGYEQYF

J: TRBJ2-5
D: TRBD1
V: TRBV5-1
size: -
DNA: TGCGCCAGCAGCTCGGGACAGGGGCCGGAGACCCAGTACTTC
CDR3: CASSSGQGPETQYF

J: TRBJ1-1
D: -
V: TRBV19
size: -
DNA: TGTGCCAGTAGTACGACAGAGAACACTGAAGCTTTCTTT
CDR3: CASSTTENTEAFF

J: TRBJ2-2
D: TRBD2
V: TRBV11-2
size: -
DNA: TGTGCCAGCAGCTTAAATAGCGGGGCGAACACCGGGGAGCTGTTTTTT
CDR3: CASSLNSGANTGELFF

J: TRBJ2-7
D: TRBD1
V: TRBV5-8
size: -
DNA: TGTGCCAGCAGCTTGGGCCTGGGGACAGACGATATCTACGAGCAGTACTTC
CDR3: CASSLGLGTDDIYEQYF

J: TRBJ1-2
D: -
V: TRBV7-7
size: -
DNA: TGTGCTAGCAGCCTTCGGACGGCCGAGGGTGGCTACACCTTC
CDR3: CASSLRTAEGGYTF

J: TRBJ2-5
D: TRBD2
V: TRBV4-2
size: -
DNA: TGTGCCAGCAGCCATGTAACTAGCGGGGTGTACCAAGAGACCCAGTACTTC
CDR3: CASSHVTSGVYQETQYF

J: TRBJ1-4
D: TRBD1
V: TRBV19
size: -
DNA: TGTGCCAGTAGTATAACAGGGGGAAATGAAAAACTGTTTTTT
CDR3: CASSITGGNEKLFF

J: TRBJ2-7
D: -
V: TRBV27
size: -
DNA: TGTGCCAGCACCCCCAGGACAAGACCCTACGAGCAGTACTTC
CDR3: CASTPRTRPYEQYF

J: TRBJ1-2
D: TRBD1
V: TRBV28
size: -
DNA: TGTGCCAGCAGTTTAGACAGGGGGCTAATCTATGGCTACACCTTC
CDR3: CASSLDRGLIYGYTF

J: TRBJ1-2
D: -
V: TRBV7-3
size: -
DNA: TGTGCCAGCAGCCCAGGAGGGGCTAACTATGGCTACACCTTC
CDR3: CASSPGGANYGYTF

J: TRBJ2-7
D: -
V: TRBV29-1
size: -
DNA: TGCAGCGTTGAAGTAGGAGGAAACTACGAGCAGTACTTC
CDR3: CSVEVGGNYEQYF

J: TRBJ1-2
D: -
V: TRBV6-5
size: -
DNA: TGTGCCAGCAGTTACTCAGGGACATATGGCTACACCTTC
CDR3: CASSYSGTYGYTF

J: TRBJ2-1
D: -
V: TRBV4-1
size: -
DNA: TGCGCCAGCAGCCAAGATTGGGATCTCGGATACAATGAGCAGTTCTTC
CDR3: CASSQDWDLGYNEQFF

J: TRBJ2-7
D: -
V: TRBV7-9
size: -
DNA: TGTGCCAGCAGCTCCGGGACGGGAACGTACGAGCAGTACTTC
CDR3: CASSSGTGTYEQYF

J: TRBJ2-5
D: TRBD1
V: TRBV18
size: -
DNA: TGTGCCAGCTCACTGGGACAGGGCGGAAAAGAGACCCAGTACTTC
CDR3: CASSLGQGGKETQYF

J: TRBJ2-3
D: TRBD1
V: TRBV9
size: -
DNA: TGTGCCAGCAGTGGGCGGACAGGGAACGCAGATACGCAGTATTTT
CDR3: CASSGRTGNADTQYF

J: TRBJ2-1
D: TRBD2
V: TRBV12-5
size: -
DNA: TGTGCTAGTGGTTGGGGGGGGACTAGCGGTTACAATGAGCAGTTCTTC
CDR3: CASGWGGTSGYNEQFF

J: TRBJ1-2
D: -
V: TRBV11-1
size: -
DNA: TGTGCCAGCAGCTTAACAAGGACAGCCTCCTATGGCTACACCTTC
CDR3: CASSLTRTASYGYTF

J: TRBJ1-5
D: TRBD1
V: TRBV28
size: -
DNA: TGTGCCAGCAGCATCGGGACAGGGCATCAGCCCCAGCATTTT
CDR3: CASSIGTGHQPQHF

J: TRBJ1-2
D: TRBD1
V: TRBV9
size: -
DNA: TGTGCCAGCAGTCCACAGGGGAACTATGGCTACACCTTC
CDR3: CASSPQGNYGYTF

J: TRBJ1-1
D: TRBD1
V: TRBV5-1
size: -
DNA: TGCGCCAGCAGCTTTACGACAGGGAGAGCTTTCTTT
CDR3: CASSFTTGRAFF

J: TRBJ1-5
D: -
V: TRBV2
size: -
DNA: TGTGCCAGCAGCGGAGGCAGCTCCAATCAGCCCCAGCATTTT
CDR3: CASSGGSSNQPQHF